The 29 T cell receptor beta chains below come from one sample, sequenced in a study of PD-L1 blockade in urothelial cancer. This sample's time point: peripheral blood 6 weeks after treatment start. The assay was immunoSEQ multiplex PCR, and TCRdb's table has in-frame clones only and misses some. The sample carries tens of thousands of clones, around 90% recorded once. Here the sequenced sample was PBMCs, taken around atezolizumab (anti-PD-L1) treatment. Receptor source: a woman aged 60 to 75 with urothelial cancer.

The chain has TRBV7-9 and TRBJ1-2, with 7 bases fitting TRBD1. CDR1 SEHNR and CDR2 FQNEAQ come from the germline V gene (reference sequence). V lost 5 bases, J lost 8 bases, and 20 bases stayed unmatched. This CDR3 region has 17 residues. CDR3 DNA sequence: TGTGCCAGCAGCAGAAACTTACGGGGCACAGGGGCGGAAGGCTACACCTTC. As protein: CASSRNLRGTGAEGYTF.

There are a few counts of this clone. This sequence joins TRBV5-1 and TRBJ1-5, with 7 bases matching TRBD1. V shed 0 bases, J shed 7 bases, and the junction held 4 bases outside the gene matches. Germline V lookup: CDR1 SGHRS, CDR2 YFSETQ. CDR3 length equals 14 residues. CDR3 sequence (DNA): TGCGCCAGCAGCTTGGGGGACAGTAGGCAGCCCCAGCATTTT. Translation gives CASSLGDSRQPQHF.

The V call is TRBV4-3, the J call TRBJ2-1, with 10 bases lining up with TRBD2. The germline V gene has CDR1 LGHNA and CDR2 YSLEER. Trimming at V came to 1 base and at J to 7 bases, leaving 16 bases not matched to a gene. This CDR3 region has 19 residues. The CDR3 protein is CASSQAPPASGSQGNEQFF. In nucleotides, the CDR3 is TGCGCCAGCAGCCAAGCCCCCCCGGCTAGCGGGAGTCAGGGGAATGAGCAGTTCTTC.

The rearrangement uses TRBV14 and TRBJ2-3, with 13 bases lining up with TRBD2. Germline CDR1 and CDR2: SGHDN and FVKESK. V trimming: 3 bases; J trimming: 1 base; junction bases outside the gene matches: 7. This CDR3 comprises 18 residues. The CDR3 protein is CASSHGLAGALGTDTQYF. CDR3 sequence (DNA): TGTGCCAGCAGCCATGGACTAGCGGGAGCTTTGGGCACAGATACGCAGTATTTT.

J is TRBJ1-2 and V is TRBV19; no definite D call. Germline CDR1 LNHDA, CDR2 SQIVND (reference sequence). CDR3 size: 15 residues. Trimming took off 8 bases at V and 0 bases at J, with 16 bases between the two ends. CDR3: CASSHRSLANYGYTF. The DNA for the CDR3 is TGTGCCAGTTCCCACCGGAGTCTAGCTAACTATGGCTACACCTTC.

This sequence joins TRBV21-1 and TRBJ1-4; the listed D gene, TRBD1, was not tested against the DNA. TRBV21-1 is listed as a pseudogene. There are 16 residues in the CDR3. CDR3: CASSKAGQGSNEKLFF. CDR3 nucleotides: TGTGCCAGCAGCAAAGCGGGACAGGGTTCCAATGAAAAACTGTTTTTT.

The chain combines TRBV7-9 with TRBJ2-7, with a weak D call TRBD2 (6 bases). Trimming stripped 0 bases from V and 2 bases from J, with 8 bases between. This CDR3 is built from 14 residues. The germline V gene has CDR1 SEHNR and CDR2 FQNEAQ (reference sequence). The CDR3 spells CASSLAGGTYEQYF. In DNA, the CDR3 is TGTGCCAGCAGCTTAGCGGGGGGAACCTACGAGCAGTACTTC.

The rearrangement uses TRBV5-4 and TRBJ2-7, with no clear D. Germline CDR1 SGHNT, CDR2 YYREEE (reference sequence). Trimming stripped 0 bases from V and 0 bases from J, with 16 bases between. The CDR3 extends over 17 amino acids. CDR3 nucleotide sequence: TGTGCCAGCAGCTTGGCCCCCAGCCTAGGCCGCTCCTACGAGCAGTACTTC. Protein: CASSLAPSLGRSYEQYF.

This clone appeared once. The chain uses TRBV19 and TRBJ2-1; TRBD2 matches 7 bases. From germline, CDR1 is LNHDA and CDR2 SQIVND (reference sequence). Trimming cost V 5 bases and J 8 bases; bases outside gene matches: 9. This CDR3 is built from 14 residues. CDR3 in DNA: TGTGCCAGTAGTTCGGCGGGAGTATGGGATGAGCAGTTCTTC. Translating it yields CASSSAGVWDEQFF.

V and J are TRBV7-9 and TRBJ2-3, with D perhaps matching TRBD2 (6 bases). The germline V and J ends were trimmed by 5 bases and 4 bases, with 19 bases remaining between them. Per the germline V gene, CDR1 is SEHNR and CDR2 is FQNEAQ (reference sequence). This CDR3 is built from 16 residues. The CDR3: CASSELKMGGPDTQYF. The CDR3 coding sequence is TGTGCCAGCAGCGAGTTAAAAATGGGAGGCCCAGATACGCAGTATTTT.

V gene TRBV5-4 combines with J gene TRBJ1-2, with D tentatively TRBD1 (6 bases). The length of the CDR3 is 14 residues. The germline V gene encodes CDR1 SGHNT and CDR2 YYREEE (reference sequence). V shed 3 bases and J shed 6 bases, with 15 bases lying between them. CDR3 in DNA: TGTGCCAGCAGCTCAAAACAGGGAATCGATGGCTACACCTTC. Translation: CASSSKQGIDGYTF.

The chain recombines TRBV4-1 with TRBJ2-7; TRBD2 matches 8 bases. The V gene end was trimmed by 1 base and the J gene end by 5 bases; junction bases not matched to a gene: 4. Germline V gene sequence: CDR1 MGHRA, CDR2 YSYEKL. The CDR3 totals 14 residues. The CDR3: CASSQGSGGDEQYF. The CDR3, as DNA: TGCGCCAGCAGCCAAGGAAGCGGGGGTGACGAGCAGTACTTC.

The chain is built from TRBV6-5 and TRBJ2-1; D might be TRBD2 (7 bases). Germline V gives CDR1 MNHEY, CDR2 SVGAGI. The CDR3 spans 16 residues. The germline V and J ends were trimmed by 4 bases and 4 bases, with 17 bases remaining between them. In DNA form, the CDR3 reads TGTGCCAGCAGTTCCCCCCTCGCGGGGGCTTACAATGAGCAGTTCTTC. It codes for CASSSPLAGAYNEQFF.

The chain combines TRBV6-4 with TRBJ2-1; 8 positions match TRBD2. Germline V CDR1 and CDR2: MRHNA, SNTAGT. This CDR3 has 15 amino acids. With 6 bases clipped from V and 2 bases from J, the junction kept 6 bases outside the gene matches. The CDR3 spells CASSSPGGPYNEQFF. The CDR3 coding sequence is TGTGCCAGCAGCTCGCCGGGGGGGCCCTACAATGAGCAGTTCTTC.

The chain joins TRBV10-3 to TRBJ2-5, with 8 positions matching TRBD2. CDR3 length: 15 residues. V shed 0 bases and J 5 bases; nucleotides not matched to a gene: 5. The germline CDR1 and CDR2 sequences are ENHRY and SYGVKD. CDR3 sequence reads: CAISESSGGRETQYF. The CDR3 region has the DNA TGTGCCATCAGTGAGTCGAGCGGGGGAAGGGAGACCCAGTACTTC.

The chain recombines TRBV2 with TRBJ2-2; D is unresolved. Looked up from germline, CDR1 is SNHLY and CDR2 is FYNNEI. This CDR3 has 14 residues. Trimming removed 8 bases from V and 1 base from J, with 11 bases in between. CDR3 sequence reads: CASAPRQNTGELFF. The CDR3 DNA reads as TGTGCCAGCGCTCCGCGACAGAACACCGGGGAGCTGTTTTTT.

This chain connects TRBV2 to TRBJ2-1; 12 bases match TRBD2. The V segment lost 5 bases and the J segment 4 bases; nucleotides outside the gene matches: 3. The CDR3 has 15 residues. Germline-derived CDR1 and CDR2 are SNHLY and FYNNEI. The CDR3 DNA sequence: TGTGCCAGCAGTTCGACTAGCGGGGGATACAATGAGCAGTTCTTC. This gives the protein CASSSTSGGYNEQFF.

This clone was seen a single time. The V gene is TRBV5-6, the J gene TRBJ1-1, with TRBD1 matching 8 bases. Trimming at V came to 4 bases and at J to 4 bases, leaving 6 bases not matched to a gene. CDR1 is SGHDT, CDR2 YYEEEE, per germline. The CDR3 is made up of 14 amino acids. The CDR3 loop is CASSTGGISTEAFF. The CDR3 DNA reads TGTGCCAGCAGCACAGGGGGAATTAGCACTGAAGCTTTCTTT.

In this sample, this clone turned up a few times. The chain carries TRBV5-6 and TRBJ1-1, with D perhaps TRBD1 (5 bases). Germline V gene data show CDR1 as SGHDT and CDR2 as YYEEEE. V lost 0 bases, J lost 4 bases, and 10 bases lay in between. This CDR3 comprises 14 residues. This CDR3 reads CASSLVWGGTEAFF. CDR3 sequence (DNA): TGTGCCAGCAGCTTGGTGTGGGGCGGCACTGAAGCTTTCTTT.

A few counts support this clone. V and J are TRBV4-1 and TRBJ1-5; D perhaps matches TRBD1 (5 bases). V was shortened by 4 bases and J by 7 bases, with 11 bases between the two germline ends. The germline CDR1 and CDR2 sequences are MGHRA and YSYEKL. This CDR3 contains 13 residues. The CDR3 sequence: CASSPRGWQPQHF. The CDR3 DNA follows: TGCGCCAGCAGCCCAAGGGGATGGCAGCCCCAGCATTTT.

The table lists this clone with a count of one. The chain joins TRBV5-1 to TRBJ2-5; D perhaps matches TRBD2 (5 bases). Trimming shortened V by 1 base and J by 1 base, and 14 bases separated the two germline ends. Germline assignment: CDR1 SGHRS and CDR2 YFSETQ. This CDR3 is built from 16 residues. CDR3 region: CASSLLRRAFQETQYF. CDR3 sequence (DNA): TGCGCCAGCAGCTTGTTAAGGCGGGCCTTCCAAGAGACCCAGTACTTC.

This chain connects TRBV29-1 to TRBJ1-1, with TRBD1 identical over 8 bases. Trimming cost V 4 bases and J 5 bases; bases outside gene matches: 18. The length of the CDR3 is 17 residues. Germline CDR1 SQVTM, CDR2 ANQGSEA. The CDR3 spells CSVVRRAGGALGTEAFF. CDR3 DNA sequence: TGCAGCGTTGTAAGGCGGGCAGGGGGCGCCTTGGGGACTGAAGCTTTCTTT.

V is TRBV5-1 and J is TRBJ1-2, with no clear D. CDR3 size: 17 residues. Germline values: CDR1 SGHRS, CDR2 YFSETQ. V was clipped by 0 bases and J by 2 bases, with 17 bases between them. The CDR3 DNA sequence: TGCGCCAGCAGCTTGGAGGCTGCAGGAAATATCAACTATGGCTACACCTTC. This translates into CASSLEAAGNINYGYTF.

The chain joins TRBV6-5 to TRBJ2-7; D might be TRBD2 (6 bases). Trimming shortened V by 6 bases and J by 3 bases, and 15 bases separated the two germline ends. CDR1 MNHEY and CDR2 SVGAGI come from the germline V gene. The CDR3 runs 14 residues. This CDR3 reads CASSEASADYEQYF. For the CDR3, the DNA is TGTGCCAGCAGCGAAGCTAGCGCCGACTACGAGCAGTACTTC.

This chain connects TRBV5-4 to TRBJ2-7; a possible D gene is TRBD2 (6 bases). Trimming left V 4 bases short and J 7 bases short, with 21 bases between. CDR1 and CDR2 (germline): SGHNT, YYREEE (reference sequence). The CDR3 runs to 15 residues. CDR3 sequence reads: CASSPGALMGGEQYF. The CDR3 bases are TGTGCCAGCAGCCCAGGTGCCCTGATGGGAGGAGAGCAGTACTTC.

The chain carries TRBV11-2 and TRBJ1-2, with D unclear. Per germline, CDR1 SGHAT and CDR2 FQNNGV. V lost 4 bases and J 1 base, leaving 10 bases between the germline ends. The CDR3 has 14 amino acids. CDR3 amino acids: CASSSPRGNYGYTF. The CDR3 DNA follows: TGTGCCAGCAGCTCTCCGCGGGGTAACTATGGCTACACCTTC. The full variable domain, in which reference TRBV11-2 and TRBJ1-2 provide the parts outside the CDR3, is EAGVAQSPRYKIIEKRQSVAFWCNPISGHATLYWYQQILGQGPKLLIQFQNNGVVDDSQLPKDRFSAERLKGVDSTLKIQPAKLEDSAVYLCASSSPRGNYGYTFGSGTRLTVV.

The genes are TRBV6-4 and TRBJ1-1, with D hard to call. CDR1 is MRHNA, CDR2 SNTAGT, per germline. CDR3 length: 14 residues. Trimming removed 2 bases from V and 0 bases from J, with 7 bases in between. CDR3 in DNA: TGTGCCAGCAGTGACGGCAGATTGAACACTGAAGCTTTCTTT. Translating gives CASSDGRLNTEAFF.

The V gene is TRBV7-3, the J gene TRBJ1-1; D is perhaps TRBD1 (6 bases). The germline V gene has CDR1 SGHTA and CDR2 FQGTGA. This CDR3 is built from 13 residues. Between the trimmed V and J ends, which lost 5 bases and 7 bases, there was a span of 14 bases. Here the CDR3 reads CASSMRGGGEAFF. As DNA, the CDR3 is TGTGCCAGCAGCATGCGGGGGGGCGGTGAAGCTTTCTTT.

This clone occurred once. The rearrangement joins TRBV7-3 to TRBJ2-3; 9 bases are a match to TRBD2. From germline, CDR1 is SGHTA and CDR2 FQGTGA. The CDR3 covers 15 residues. J gave up 3 bases and V 2 bases, and 3 bases lay outside the gene matches. CDR3 in DNA: TGTGCCAGCAGCTTAGGCGGGGGGGCGACAGATACGCAGTATTTT. Its translation: CASSLGGGATDTQYF.